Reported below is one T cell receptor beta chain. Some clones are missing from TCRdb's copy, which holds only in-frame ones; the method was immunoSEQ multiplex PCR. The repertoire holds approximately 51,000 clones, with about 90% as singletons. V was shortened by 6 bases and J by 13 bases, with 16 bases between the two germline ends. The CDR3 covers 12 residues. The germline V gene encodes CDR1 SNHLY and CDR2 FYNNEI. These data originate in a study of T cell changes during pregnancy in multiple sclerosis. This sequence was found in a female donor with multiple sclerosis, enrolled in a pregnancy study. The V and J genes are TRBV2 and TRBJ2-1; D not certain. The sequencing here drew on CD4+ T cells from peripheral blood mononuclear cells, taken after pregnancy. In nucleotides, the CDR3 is TGTGCCAGCAGCCGTAACACCATGGCCCAGTTCTTC. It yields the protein CASSRNTMAQFF.